The T cell receptor (beta chain) described here comes from a study of T-cell memory formation after mild COVID-19. Study results and limitations: Clones that got smaller from day 15 to 85 had even CD4/CD8, while clones growing later tipped toward CD4+.

With respect to this clonotype: Antigen specificity is unknown.

The germline CDR1 and CDR2 sequences are SQVTM and ANQGSEA. The CDR3 totals 15 residues. V shed 3 bases, J shed 4 bases, and the junction held 7 bases outside the gene matches. Constant-segment primers and 5'RACE yielded cDNA libraries for TCR alpha and TCR beta, each carrying sample barcodes and UMIs. TCRdb reprocessed the 5' RACE reads via MiXCR and lists one record per CDR3 protein. This table holds just over 350,000 distinct CDR3 sequences, approximately 14% found once. This clonotype was obtained from a man younger than 35 who had mild COVID-19 (a few samples of this study predate the infection). Cell type and time point are not known. The genes are TRBV29-1 and TRBJ2-5; 11 bases match TRBD2. The sample consisted of PBMCs or a T cell subset sorted from them (not recorded which). CDR3 DNA: TGCAGCGTTGATAGACTAGCGGGGAAGGGAGAGACCCAGTACTTC. This encodes CSVDRLAGKGETQYF.